This T cell receptor beta chain originates from a study of a mutant IDH1 vaccine in newly diagnosed glioma. As for the study in general: Vaccines were first given 4-6 weeks after radiotherapy alone, or with temozolomide cycles. Before enrollment, patients got radiotherapy alone, temozolomide alone, or mostly the combination.

Profiled with immunoSEQ multiplex PCR; TCRdb holds only in-frame clones, not every one. This sample has tens of thousands of clones, with roughly nine tenths found just once. With respect to this clone: Its matching antigen is unknown.

Looked up from germline, CDR1 is ENHRY and CDR2 is SYGVKD. The CDR3 loop spans 16 amino acids. Between the trimmed V and J ends, which lost 3 bases and 4 bases, there was a span of 18 bases. The sample's time point: week 35, safety follow-up. Mutant IDH1 20-mer peptide, at 300 ug, made up each vaccine dose, with topical imiquimod. This sequence joins TRBV10-3 and TRBJ1-1; D unresolved. Specimen: PBMCs, collected from a glioma patient whose treatment included an IDH1 peptide vaccine. The source of this sequence is a man aged 35 to 55 with glioma. The CDR3 protein is CAISESLVQRSTEAFF. CDR3 sequence (DNA): TGTGCCATCAGTGAATCTCTAGTCCAGAGGAGCACTGAAGCTTTCTTT.